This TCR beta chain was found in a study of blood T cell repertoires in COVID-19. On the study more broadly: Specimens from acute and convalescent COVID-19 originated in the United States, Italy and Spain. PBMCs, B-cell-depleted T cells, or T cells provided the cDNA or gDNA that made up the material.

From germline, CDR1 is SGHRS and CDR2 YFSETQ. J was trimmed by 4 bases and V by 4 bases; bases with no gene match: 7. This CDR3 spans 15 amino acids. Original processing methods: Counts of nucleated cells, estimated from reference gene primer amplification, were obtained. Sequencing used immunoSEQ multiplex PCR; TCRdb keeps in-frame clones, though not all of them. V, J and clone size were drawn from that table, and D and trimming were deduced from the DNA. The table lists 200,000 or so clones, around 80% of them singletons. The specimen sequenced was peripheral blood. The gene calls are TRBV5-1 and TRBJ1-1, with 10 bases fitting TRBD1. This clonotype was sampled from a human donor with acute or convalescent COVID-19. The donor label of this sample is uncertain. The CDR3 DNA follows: TGCGCCAGCAGCGGGAAGACAGGGGGCGGCACTGAAGCTTTCTTT. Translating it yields CASSGKTGGGTEAFF.